The 32 T cell receptor beta chains below were found in one sample sequenced in a study of blood T cell repertoires in COVID-19. TCRdb's copy holds only in-frame clones and misses some; the assay was immunoSEQ multiplex PCR. The sample contains roughly 250,000 clones, about nine tenths of which appear only once. Sequencing was carried out using PBMCs or T cells enriched from blood (not recorded which). Receptors were obtained from a woman in her thirties or forties with acute COVID-19.

The chain links TRBV5-1 to TRBJ1-2; perhaps TRBD1 as D (6 bases). CDR1 and CDR2 from the germline V gene are SGHRS and YFSETQ. V lost 1 base to trimming and J lost 4 bases, with 17 bases between them. This CDR3 is built from 16 residues. The CDR3 sequence is CASSLSRGGRVYGYTF. CDR3 sequence (DNA): TGCGCCAGCAGCTTGTCTCGGGGGGGGCGAGTCTATGGCTACACCTTC.

The chain carries TRBV5-1 and TRBJ2-3, with TRBD2 identical over 7 bases. CDR1 is SGHRS and CDR2 is YFSETQ in the germline V gene. After removal of 1 base from V and 2 bases from J, the junction contained 7 bases not matched to a gene. The CDR3 runs 16 residues. The CDR3 spells CASSLPSLADTDTQYF. The CDR3 bases are TGCGCCAGCAGCTTGCCCAGCCTAGCGGACACAGATACGCAGTATTTT. Together with reference TRBV5-1 and TRBJ2-3, the CDR3 gives the full variable domain: KAGVTQTPRYLIKTRGQQVTLSCSPISGHRSVSWYQQTPGQGLQFLFEYFSETQRNKGNFPGRFSGRQFSNSRSEMNVSTLELGDSALYLCASSLPSLADTDTQYFGPGTRLTVL.

The V gene is TRBV2, the J gene TRBJ1-5, with no clear D. The CDR3 spans 14 residues. V dropped 10 bases and J dropped 3 bases, with 16 bases sitting between them. Germline CDR1 is SNHLY and CDR2 is FYNNEI. The CDR3 nucleotides are TGTGCCAACCCTAACCCTGCCGACAATCAGCCCCAGCATTTT. It translates to CANPNPADNQPQHF.

This clone was observed a single time. V gene TRBV7-9 combines with J gene TRBJ1-1; D is uncertain. The CDR3 is 14 residues long. V lost 1 base to trimming and J lost 3 bases, with 9 bases between them. Germline V gives CDR1 SEHNR, CDR2 FQNEAQ (reference sequence). The CDR3 region has the DNA TGTGCCAGCAGCTTAGAACCCGGGGACACTGAAGCTTTCTTT. This encodes CASSLEPGDTEAFF.

V usage is TRBV7-9 and J usage is TRBJ1-2; 9 nucleotides align to TRBD1. This CDR3 is built from 15 residues. The J segment lost 2 bases and the V segment lost 4 bases, leaving 5 bases of the junction unmatched. CDR1 and CDR2 from the germline V gene are SEHNR and FQNEAQ (reference sequence). In DNA, the CDR3 is TGTGCCAGCAGCTATACAGGGGGCGCAAACTATGGCTACACCTTC. Translating it yields CASSYTGGANYGYTF.

The rearrangement joins TRBV19 to TRBJ1-5, with no clear D. The germline gives CDR1 LNHDA, CDR2 SQIVND (reference sequence). The CDR3 has 13 amino acids. Trimming removed 2 bases at V and 5 bases at J, with 7 bases between. The chain's CDR3 is CASSILVYQPQHF. CDR3 nucleotide sequence: TGTGCCAGTAGTATACTAGTTTATCAGCCCCAGCATTTT.

There are a few counts of this clone. DNA for the CDR3: TGTGCCAGCAGCTCCTACACTGAAGCTTTCTTT. As protein: CASSSYTEAFF. The chain recombines TRBV7-8 with TRBJ1-1; the D is unclear. CDR3 size: 11 residues. Germline V gives CDR1 SGHVS, CDR2 FQNEAQ. Deletions cut 4 bases from V and 3 bases from J, with 3 bases between.

This clone was detected only a few times. The chain employs TRBV21-1 and TRBJ2-7; the DNA was not compared with TRBD2, the D call given in the table. TRBV21-1 corresponds to a pseudogene. The CDR3 contains 18 residues. The CDR3 DNA follows: TGTGCCAGCAGCCCTCAGGCGTCTAGCGGGAGGAATTCCTACGAGCAGTACGTC. Its protein product is CASSPQASSGRNSYEQYV.

The gene calls are TRBV7-3 and TRBJ2-7, with 9 bases fitting TRBD1. V lost 3 bases and J lost 6; bases outside the gene matches: 3. The CDR3 sequence is 13 residues long. Germline values: CDR1 SGHTA, CDR2 FQGTGA. The CDR3 here is CASSFGTGSEQYF. The CDR3 region has the DNA TGTGCCAGCAGCTTCGGGACAGGGTCCGAGCAGTACTTC.

This rearrangement joins TRBV30 to TRBJ1-1; 9 bases fit TRBD1. In germline, CDR1 is GTSNPN, CDR2 SVGIG (reference sequence). The CDR3 is 17 amino acids. V shed 2 bases and J 1 base; nucleotides not matched to a gene: 11. CDR3 sequence reads: CAWSTLRDRVPNTEAFF. The CDR3 DNA is TGTGCCTGGAGTACTTTACGGGACAGGGTCCCGAACACTGAAGCTTTCTTT.

The gene calls are TRBV27 and TRBJ2-1; no definite D call. The CDR3 length is 15 residues. V lost 3 bases to trimming and J lost 0 bases, with 9 bases between them. Germline assignment: CDR1 MNHEY and CDR2 SMNVEV (reference sequence). CDR3 region: CASSFQALSYNEQFF. The CDR3, as DNA: TGTGCCAGCAGTTTTCAAGCGCTCTCCTACAATGAGCAGTTCTTC.

This clone was counted between two and nine times. The chain has TRBV28 and TRBJ1-2; 8 positions agree with TRBD1. The trim removed 6 bases at V and 4 bases at J, leaving 4 bases unmatched. The CDR3 length is 13 residues. Germline lookup yields CDR1 MDHEN and CDR2 SYDVKM. CDR3 region: CASSGQGFYGYTF. For the CDR3, the DNA is TGTGCCAGCAGCGGACAGGGCTTCTATGGCTACACCTTC.

The chain employs TRBV7-9 and TRBJ1-5; D ambiguous. Germline V gives CDR1 SEHNR, CDR2 FQNEAQ (reference sequence). The germline V and J ends were trimmed by 9 bases and 3 bases, with 9 bases remaining between them. The CDR3 is 12 residues long. The CDR3 spells CASQSPNQPQHF. The CDR3 DNA sequence: TGTGCCAGTCAAAGCCCCAATCAGCCCCAGCATTTT.

V gene TRBV18 combines with J gene TRBJ1-2, with D maybe TRBD1 (5 bases). V was clipped by 3 bases and J by 6 bases, with 14 bases between them. Germline V gives CDR1 KGHSH, CDR2 LQKENI. The CDR3 extends over 14 amino acids. CDR3 loop: CASSPYQGGDGYTF. CDR3 bases: TGTGCCAGCTCACCCTACCAGGGAGGGGATGGCTACACCTTC. The full variable domain, with the rest looked up from reference TRBV18 and TRBJ1-2, is NAGVMQNPRHLVRRRGQEARLRCSPMKGHSHVYWYRQLPEEGLKFMVYLQKENIIDESGMPKERFSAEFPKEGPSILRIQQVVRGDSAAYFCASSPYQGGDGYTFGSGTRLTVV.

The chain joins TRBV3-1 (or the pseudogene TRBV3-2) to TRBJ2-1, with 12 positions matching TRBD2. The germline gives CDR1 LGHDT, CDR2 YNNKEL (reference sequence). CDR3 length: 18 residues. J gave up 8 bases and V 4 bases, and 15 bases lay outside the gene matches. In DNA, the CDR3 is TGTGCCAGCAGCCCCTACCTATCAGAGACTAGCGGGGGCGATGAGCAGTTCTTC. Translated, it gives CASSPYLSETSGGDEQFF.

This chain connects TRBV27 to TRBJ1-5; TRBD1 aligns across 8 bases. CDR1 and CDR2 (germline): MNHEY, SMNVEV (reference sequence). The CDR3 totals 14 residues. The J segment lost 5 bases and the V segment lost 3 bases, leaving 3 bases of the junction unmatched. CDR3 bases: TGTGCCAGCAGTTTTTCAGGGGGCGATCAGCCCCAGCATTTT. Translating it yields CASSFSGGDQPQHF.

J is TRBJ1-2 and V is TRBV27; weak D call: TRBD1 (6 bases). Germline values: CDR1 MNHEY, CDR2 SMNVEV (reference sequence). The CDR3 is made up of 16 amino acids. Trimming cost V 0 bases and J 4 bases, with 15 bases left between them. The CDR3 DNA sequence: TGTGCCAGCAGTTTATCGGATCCCACAGGGACCTATGGCTACACCTTC. Amino acids: CASSLSDPTGTYGYTF.

The chain links TRBV30 to TRBJ2-6; 7 nucleotides match TRBD2. Germline CDR1 and CDR2: GTSNPN and SVGIG (reference sequence). This CDR3 has 17 amino acids. After removal of 1 base from V and 0 bases from J, the junction contained 6 bases not matched to a gene. For the CDR3, the DNA is TGTGCCTGGAGTGGGGAGGGTACGGGCTCTGGGGCCAACGTCCTGACTTTC. Residues: CAWSGEGTGSGANVLTF.

This sequence joins TRBV28 and TRBJ1-6, with TRBD1 as a possible D gene (5 bases). Deletions cut 7 bases from V and 0 bases from J, with 10 bases between. Germline CDR1 is MDHEN and CDR2 is SYDVKM. The CDR3 has 15 amino acids. As DNA, the CDR3 is TGTGCCAGCAATAGGGGTTTCTCCTATAATTCACCCCTCCACTTT. It translates to CASNRGFSYNSPLHF.

The rearrangement uses TRBV27 and TRBJ1-1; D is perhaps TRBD1 (6 bases). The V end lost 8 bases, the J end lost 0 bases, and 16 bases lay between the germline ends. The CDR3 contains 15 residues. The V gene's germline CDR1 is MNHEY and CDR2 SMNVEV (reference sequence). For the CDR3, the DNA is TGTGCCAGCGCGGCCTGGGACAAAATGAACACTGAAGCTTTCTTT. Amino acid sequence: CASAAWDKMNTEAFF.

This chain joins TRBV7-2 and TRBJ2-2; no clear D gene. The V gene lost 3 bases and the J gene lost 0 bases, with 20 bases spanning the gap. CDR1 and CDR2 (germline): SGHTA, FQGNSA. CDR3 size: 19 residues. The CDR3 here is CASSFRPFFGRSNTGELFF. The CDR3 DNA follows: TGTGCCAGCAGCTTCCGTCCCTTTTTCGGTCGATCGAACACCGGGGAGCTGTTTTTT.

The chain carries TRBV6-2 or TRBV6-3 and TRBJ1-2, with D maybe TRBD1 (5 bases). Germline CDR1 reads MNHEY; CDR2 reads SVGEGT. The CDR3 sequence is 15 residues long. With 6 bases removed from V and 4 bases from J, the gap between germline ends came to 18 bases. The CDR3: CASSRRGGVVYGYTF. The DNA of the CDR3 is TGTGCCAGCAGCCGCCGAGGAGGGGTGGTCTATGGCTACACCTTC.

V usage is TRBV12-5 and J usage is TRBJ1-5; D possibly corresponds to TRBD1 (6 bases). Trimming took 0 bases from V and 6 from J, leaving 15 bases between them. The CDR3 is 16 amino acids. The germline V gene encodes CDR1 LGHNT and CDR2 FRNRAP. The CDR3 region has the DNA TGTGCTAGTGGTTTGGTACAGGGTCTGGAGAGTCAGCCCCAGCATTTT. Translation: CASGLVQGLESQPQHF. The full variable domain, completed using reference TRBV12-5 and TRBJ1-5, is DARVTQTPRHKVTEMGQEVTMRCQPILGHNTVFWYRQTMMQGLELLAYFRNRAPLDDSGMPKDRFSAEMPDATLATLKIQPSEPRDSAVYFCASGLVQGLESQPQHFGDGTRLSIL.

This chain joins TRBV3-1 (or the pseudogene TRBV3-2) and TRBJ2-7; 8 nucleotides match TRBD2. The germline V gene has CDR1 LGHDT and CDR2 YNNKEL (reference sequence). The CDR3 runs 16 residues. The J segment lost 3 bases and the V segment lost 4 bases, leaving 11 bases of the junction unmatched. The CDR3 DNA reads as TGTGCCAGCAGCCCCTCAGGCGGGAGGTCCTACTACGAGCAGTACTTC. This encodes CASSPSGGRSYYEQYF.

The J gene is TRBJ2-3, the V gene TRBV19; 8 bases are a match to TRBD1. With 4 bases clipped from V and 1 base from J, the junction kept 10 bases outside the gene matches. This CDR3 region has 17 residues. Germline CDR1 reads LNHDA; CDR2 reads SQIVND (reference sequence). The CDR3 reads CASSRGTQGAGTDTQYF. CDR3 DNA sequence: TGTGCCAGTAGTAGAGGGACCCAGGGGGCCGGCACAGATACGCAGTATTTT.

The chain couples TRBV2 to TRBJ1-5, with D possibly TRBD1 on 5 matching bases. V was clipped by 4 bases and J by 4 bases, with 20 bases between them. Germline-derived CDR1 and CDR2 are SNHLY and FYNNEI. The CDR3 runs to 17 residues. CDR3 in DNA: TGTGCCAGCAGTGTCAAGCTTGGGGGGAGCCCTAATCAGCCCCAGCATTTT. Amino acids: CASSVKLGGSPNQPQHF.

The chain couples TRBV27 to TRBJ2-2; 7 bases are a match to TRBD2. The CDR3 length is 16 residues. J gave up 5 bases and V 6 bases, and 12 bases lay outside the gene matches. Germline V gene data show CDR1 as MNHEY and CDR2 as SMNVEV (reference sequence). The CDR3 protein is CASRGGDLLATGELFF. CDR3 sequence (DNA): TGTGCCAGCAGGGGGGGGGATCTCCTCGCAACCGGGGAGCTGTTTTTT.

This clone was counted between two and nine times. In nucleotides, the CDR3 is TGTGCCAGCAGCCCCCAGGGGTTCTATGGCTACACCTTC. Translated: CASSPQGFYGYTF. V is TRBV5-6 and J is TRBJ1-2, with a possible D match to TRBD1 (6 bases). V was clipped by 4 bases and J by 4 bases, with 11 bases between them. The germline gives CDR1 SGHDT, CDR2 YYEEEE. The CDR3 has 13 residues.

This chain uses TRBV27 with TRBJ1-1; 7 positions match TRBD1. Germline CDR1 MNHEY, CDR2 SMNVEV (reference sequence). After removal of 4 bases from V and 4 bases from J, the junction contained 9 bases not matched to a gene. CDR3 length equals 15 residues. CDR3 sequence: CASSSSARGFTEAFF. CDR3 nucleotides: TGTGCCAGCAGTTCCTCGGCCAGGGGGTTCACTGAAGCTTTCTTT.

The rearrangement links TRBV9 to TRBJ1-2; TRBD1 matches 8 bases. V shed 3 bases, J shed 5 bases, and the junction held 6 bases outside the gene matches. Per the germline V gene, CDR1 is SGDLS and CDR2 is YYNGEE. CDR3 length: 14 residues. The CDR3 DNA sequence: TGTGCCAGCAGCGCCCCAGGGGGCGGGTATGGCTACACCTTC. It is translated as CASSAPGGGYGYTF.

J is TRBJ1-2 and V is TRBV27, with 9 nucleotides matching TRBD1. Germline CDR1 is MNHEY and CDR2 is SMNVEV (reference sequence). The length of the CDR3 is 15 residues. With 0 bases clipped from V and 4 bases from J, the junction kept 3 bases outside the gene matches. Here the CDR3 DNA reads TGTGCCAGCAGTTTATCGGGACAGGGTCCCTATGGCTACACCTTC. The encoded protein is CASSLSGQGPYGYTF.

The chain carries TRBV4-1 and TRBJ1-2; no clear D gene. V was shortened by 1 base and J by 1 base, with 4 bases between the two germline ends. Germline-derived CDR1 and CDR2 are MGHRA and YSYEKL. This CDR3 is built from 13 residues. This CDR3 reads CASSQVYNYGYTF. The CDR3 bases are TGCGCCAGCAGCCAAGTATATAACTATGGCTACACCTTC.